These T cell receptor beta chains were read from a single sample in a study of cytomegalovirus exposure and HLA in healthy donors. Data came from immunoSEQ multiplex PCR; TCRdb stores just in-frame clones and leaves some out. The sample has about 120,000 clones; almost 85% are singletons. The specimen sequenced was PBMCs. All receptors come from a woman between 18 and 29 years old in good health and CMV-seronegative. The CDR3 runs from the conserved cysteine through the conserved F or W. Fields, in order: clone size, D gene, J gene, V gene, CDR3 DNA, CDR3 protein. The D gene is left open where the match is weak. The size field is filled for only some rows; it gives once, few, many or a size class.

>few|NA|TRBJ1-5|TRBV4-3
TGCGCCAGCAGCAGGACAGCTTATAGCAATCAGCCCCAGCATTTT
CASSRTAYSNQPQHF
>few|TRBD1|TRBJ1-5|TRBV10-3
TGTGCCATCAGTGGGGGACAGGGATTCAATCAGCCCCAGCATTTT
CAISGGQGFNQPQHF
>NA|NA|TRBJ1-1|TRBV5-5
TGTGCCAGCAGCTTTGGACTGCATGAAGAAGCTTTCTTT
CASSFGLHEEAFF
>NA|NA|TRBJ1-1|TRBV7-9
TGTGCCAGCAGCCCGCGAAGGGGCAACCAGAACACTGAAGCTTTCTTT
CASSPRRGNQNTEAFF
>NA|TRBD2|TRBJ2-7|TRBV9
TGTGCCAGCAGCGTAGGACTAGCGGATTCCTACGAGCAGTACTTC
CASSVGLADSYEQYF
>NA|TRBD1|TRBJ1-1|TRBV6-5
TGTGCCAGCAGTTCCGGGACAGGGTGGGGGAACACTGAAGCTTTCTTT
CASSSGTGWGNTEAFF
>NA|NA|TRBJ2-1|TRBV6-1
TGTGCCAGCAAAGCGGGCTCCCACTCCTACAATGAGCAGTTCTTC
CASKAGSHSYNEQFF
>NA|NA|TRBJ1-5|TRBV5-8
TGTGCCAGCAGCCCCCTCCGGGGGGCACAACAGCCCCAGCATTTT
CASSPLRGAQQPQHF
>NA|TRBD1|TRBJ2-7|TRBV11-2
TGTGCCAGCAGGTCCGGGACAGCTCCCAACTACGAGCAGTACTTC
CASRSGTAPNYEQYF
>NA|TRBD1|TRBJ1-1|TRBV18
TGTGCCAGCTCACCCCGACAGGGGATGCAGGGGAACACTGAAGCTTTCTTT
CASSPRQGMQGNTEAFF
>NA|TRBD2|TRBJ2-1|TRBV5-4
TGTGCCAGCAGCATCGGGGGGAACTACAATGAGCAGTTCTTC
CASSIGGNYNEQFF
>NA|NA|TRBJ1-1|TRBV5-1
TGCGCCAGCAGCTTGGTTGGCAGGGAGGACACTGAAGCTTTCTTT
CASSLVGREDTEAFF
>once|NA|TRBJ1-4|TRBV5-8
TGTGCCAGCAGCTTGGGAGGCACTAATGAAAAACTGTTTTTT
CASSLGGTNEKLFF
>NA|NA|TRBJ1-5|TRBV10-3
TGTGCCAGCAGGGAGCCTGATCAGCCCCAGCATTTT
CASREPDQPQHF
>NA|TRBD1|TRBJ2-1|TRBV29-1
TGCAGCGTTGAGTTTCCGGGACAGGGTGTTATTGAGCAGTTCTTC
CSVEFPGQGVIEQFF
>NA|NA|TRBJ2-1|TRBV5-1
TGCGCCAGCAGCTCGGCGGGGACCTCCTACAATGAGCAGTTCTTC
CASSSAGTSYNEQFF
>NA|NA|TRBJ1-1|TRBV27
TGTGCCAGCAGTTTTTGGCAGGGGAACACTGAAGCTTTCTTT
CASSFWQGNTEAFF
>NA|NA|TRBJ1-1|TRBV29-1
TGCAGCGTTGTTCAGCGGAACACTGAAGCTTTCTTT
CSVVQRNTEAFF
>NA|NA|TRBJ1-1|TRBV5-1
TGCGCCAGCAGCTTTTCCGGGGTAGCAGACACTGAAGCTTTCTTT
CASSFSGVADTEAFF
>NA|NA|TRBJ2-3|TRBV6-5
TGTGCCAGCAGGAGGGATCGCAGGTCACCAGATACGCAGTATTTT
CASRRDRRSPDTQYF
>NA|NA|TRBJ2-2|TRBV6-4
TGTGCCAGCAGTGACTTCAGGGGCGGAAACACCGGGGAGCTGTTTTTT
CASSDFRGGNTGELFF
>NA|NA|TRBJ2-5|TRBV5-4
TGTGCCAGCAGCAAGGCGGCCCAAGAGACCCAGTACTTC
CASSKAAQETQYF
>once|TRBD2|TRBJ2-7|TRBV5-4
TGTGCCAGCAGCTCCCCTACGGGACTAGCGAAGGGCGAGCAGTACTTC
CASSSPTGLAKGEQYF
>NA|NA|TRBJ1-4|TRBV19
TGTGCCAGTAGCGCGTTTTCAACTAATGAAAAACTGTTTTTT
CASSAFSTNEKLFF
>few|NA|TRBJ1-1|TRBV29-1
TGCAGCGTTAAGGGGTCGGTGGGGACTGAAGCTTTCTTT
CSVKGSVGTEAFF
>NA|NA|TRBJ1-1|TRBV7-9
TGTGCCAGCAGCTTAGCCCTTGTTCCTGCAGACACTGAAGCTTTCTTT
CASSLALVPADTEAFF
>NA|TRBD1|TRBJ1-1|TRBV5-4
TGTGCCAGCAGCCCAATGACAGGGGTCGGGAACACTGAAGCTTTCTTT
CASSPMTGVGNTEAFF
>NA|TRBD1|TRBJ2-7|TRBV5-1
TGCGCCAGCAGCAGTGGACAGGGGTACTACGAGCAGTACTTC
CASSSGQGYYEQYF
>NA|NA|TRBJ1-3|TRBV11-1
TGTGCCAGCGGTCGACAGGAGAGCTCTGGAAACACCATATATTTT
CASGRQESSGNTIYF
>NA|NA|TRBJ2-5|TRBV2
TGTGCCAGCAGTGAAGCGGGGGCCCTCCAGTACTTC
CASSEAGALQYF
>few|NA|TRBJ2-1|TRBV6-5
TGTGCCAGCAGTCGGTTGGGGGCTCTAAACAATGAGCAGTTCTTC
CASSRLGALNNEQFF
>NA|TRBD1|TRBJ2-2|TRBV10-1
TGCGCCAGCAGTCATACAGGGGGCATCTCCGGGGAGCTGTTTTTT
CASSHTGGISGELFF
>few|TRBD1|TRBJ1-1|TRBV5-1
TGCGCCAGCAGCGCCGGGACAGGGGCTGAAGCTTTCTTT
CASSAGTGAEAFF
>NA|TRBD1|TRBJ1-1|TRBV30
TGTGCCTGGAGTCCAAGGGACAGGGGGGAGAACACTGAAGCTTTCTTT
CAWSPRDRGENTEAFF
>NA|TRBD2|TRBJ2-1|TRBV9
TGTGCCAGCAGCGCGATGACTAGCAGCGATGAGCAGTTCTTC
CASSAMTSSDEQFF
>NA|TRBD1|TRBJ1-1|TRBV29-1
TGCAGCGCCCAGACAGGGGCCGGCACTGAAGCTTTCTTT
CSAQTGAGTEAFF
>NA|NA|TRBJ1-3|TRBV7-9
TGTGCCAGCATAAAGCAGGGGATGGGAAACACCATATATTTT
CASIKQGMGNTIYF
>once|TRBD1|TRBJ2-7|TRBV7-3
TGTGCCAGCAGCTTAAAGGGGACAGATTCCTACGAGCAGTACTTC
CASSLKGTDSYEQYF
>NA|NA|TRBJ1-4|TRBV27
TGTGCCAGCAGACCGATACTCGCTAATGAAAAACTGTTTTTT
CASRPILANEKLFF
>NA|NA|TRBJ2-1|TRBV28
TGTGCCAGCACCTTAGCGGAGGACTCCTACAATGAGCAGTTCTTC
CASTLAEDSYNEQFF
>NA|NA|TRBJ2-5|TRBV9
TGTGCCAGCAGCGTAACAGGGACACAAGAGACCCAGTACTTC
CASSVTGTQETQYF
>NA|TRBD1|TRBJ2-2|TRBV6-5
TGTGCCAGCAGCTACAGGGGTACAACAGGCGGGGAGCTGTTTTTT
CASSYRGTTGGELFF
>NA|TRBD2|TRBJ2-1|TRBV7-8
TGTGCCAGCAGCCTCATAGCGGGGGGGCGATACAATGAGCAGTTCTTC
CASSLIAGGRYNEQFF
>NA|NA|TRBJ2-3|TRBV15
TGTGCCACCAGCAGAGGCAGGGCGACAGATACGCAGTATTTT
CATSRGRATDTQYF
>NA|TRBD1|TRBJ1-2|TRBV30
TGTGCCTGGGGGGACAGGGGGCTCTATGGCTACACCTTC
CAWGDRGLYGYTF
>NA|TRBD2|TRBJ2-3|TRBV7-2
TGTGCCAGCAGCTCCACTGGGACTACAAACACAGATACGCAGTATTTT
CASSSTGTTNTDTQYF
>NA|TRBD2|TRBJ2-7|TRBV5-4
TGTGCCAGCAGCTTGGCCCCGACTAGCGGGGGGGCCTACGAGCAGTACTTC
CASSLAPTSGGAYEQYF
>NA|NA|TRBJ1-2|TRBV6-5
TGTGCCAGCAGTTCTGAGCTCTATGGCTACACCTTC
CASSSELYGYTF
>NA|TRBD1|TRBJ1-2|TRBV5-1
TGCGCCAGCAGCGCCTGGACAGGGGGCCGAGTCTATGGCTACACCTTC
CASSAWTGGRVYGYTF
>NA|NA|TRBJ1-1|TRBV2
TGTGCCAGCAGGGAGCAGCCGAACACTGAAGCTTTCTTT
CASREQPNTEAFF
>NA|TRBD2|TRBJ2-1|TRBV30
TGTGCCTGGAGCGTACTAGCGGGGGGGCGACCCCCCTACAATGAGCAGTTCTTC
CAWSVLAGGRPPYNEQFF
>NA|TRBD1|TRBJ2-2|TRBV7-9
TGTTCCAGCAGCTTAACCCCCGACAGGGGGTATTACACCGGGGAGCTGTTTTTT
CSSSLTPDRGYYTGELFF
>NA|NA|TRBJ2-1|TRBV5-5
TGTGCCAGCAGCCTGGGACCGGCGGGACGACTTTACAATGAGCAGTTCTTC
CASSLGPAGRLYNEQFF
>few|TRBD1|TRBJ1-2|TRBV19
TGTGCCAGTAGTATATACGGGTCAGGGGGCGCGGTTGGTGGCTACACCTTC
CASSIYGSGGAVGGYTF
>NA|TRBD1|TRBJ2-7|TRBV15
TGTGCCACCAGCAGAGGGGTCGGGACAGGGGGGTACGAGCAGTACTTC
CATSRGVGTGGYEQYF
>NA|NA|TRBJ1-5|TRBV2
TGTGCCAGCAGTGCTCCAGGGGCCATTAGCAATCAGCCCCAGCATTTT
CASSAPGAISNQPQHF
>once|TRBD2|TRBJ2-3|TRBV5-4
TGTGCCAGCAGCTTGATATCGCGGGGGGGTTCAGATACGCAGTATTTT
CASSLISRGGSDTQYF
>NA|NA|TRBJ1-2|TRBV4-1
TGCGCCAGCAGCCAACAGGGTCGACAATCGGATGGCTACACCTTC
CASSQQGRQSDGYTF
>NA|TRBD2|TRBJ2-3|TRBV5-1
TGCGCCAGCAGCTTCCGGGAGGGACCAGATACGCAGTATTTT
CASSFREGPDTQYF